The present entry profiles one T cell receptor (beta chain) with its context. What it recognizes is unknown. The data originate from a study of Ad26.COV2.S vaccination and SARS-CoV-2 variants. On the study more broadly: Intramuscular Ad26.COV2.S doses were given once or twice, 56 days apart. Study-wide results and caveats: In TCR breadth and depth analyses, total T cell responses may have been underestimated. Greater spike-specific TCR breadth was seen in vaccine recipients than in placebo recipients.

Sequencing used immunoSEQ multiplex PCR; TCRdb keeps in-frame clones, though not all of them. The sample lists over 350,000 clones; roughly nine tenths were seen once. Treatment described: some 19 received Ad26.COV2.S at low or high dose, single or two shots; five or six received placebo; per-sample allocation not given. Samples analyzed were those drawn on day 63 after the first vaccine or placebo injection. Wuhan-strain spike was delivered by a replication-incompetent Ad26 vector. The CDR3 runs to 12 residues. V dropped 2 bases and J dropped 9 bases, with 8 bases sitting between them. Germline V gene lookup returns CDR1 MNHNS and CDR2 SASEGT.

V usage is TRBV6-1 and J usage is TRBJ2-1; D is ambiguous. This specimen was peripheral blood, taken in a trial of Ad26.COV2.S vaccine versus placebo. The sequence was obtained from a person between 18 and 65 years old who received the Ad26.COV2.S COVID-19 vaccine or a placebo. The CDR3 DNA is TGTGCCAGCAGTGAATATAGCATTGAGCAGTTCTTC. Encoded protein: CASSEYSIEQFF.